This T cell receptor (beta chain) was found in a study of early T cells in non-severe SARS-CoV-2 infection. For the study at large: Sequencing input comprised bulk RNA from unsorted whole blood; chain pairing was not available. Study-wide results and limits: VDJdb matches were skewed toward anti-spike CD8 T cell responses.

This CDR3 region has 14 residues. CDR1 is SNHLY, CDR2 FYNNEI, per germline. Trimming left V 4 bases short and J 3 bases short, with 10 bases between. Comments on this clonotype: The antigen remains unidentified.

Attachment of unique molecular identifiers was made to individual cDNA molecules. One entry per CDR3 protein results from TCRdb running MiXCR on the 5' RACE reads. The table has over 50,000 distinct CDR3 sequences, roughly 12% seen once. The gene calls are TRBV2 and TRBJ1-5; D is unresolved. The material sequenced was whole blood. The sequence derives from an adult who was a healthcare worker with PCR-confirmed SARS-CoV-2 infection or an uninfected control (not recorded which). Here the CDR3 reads CASSGVGPNQPQHF. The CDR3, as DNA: TGTGCCAGCAGTGGGGTAGGACCCAATCAGCCCCAGCATTTT.